The table lists the clone carrying this T cell receptor beta chain with many counts. Its antigen is unidentified. The CDR3 consists of 13 residues. V lost 2 bases to trimming and J lost 3 bases, with 7 bases between them. Germline lookup yields CDR1 LGHNA and CDR2 YSLEER. This record belongs to a study of CD8 T cells in ankylosing spondylitis. General study points: Seemingly distinctive of ankylosing spondylitis blood was a TCR beta motif formed by eight highly homologous variants.

Quantitative 5'-RACE with molecular barcodes generated TCR beta libraries. Each CDR3 protein gets one entry after TCRdb re-called the 5' RACE reads with MiXCR. The table includes around 490,000 distinct CDR3 sequences, roughly 5% detected once. Sequences were obtained from blood, either unsorted or a sorted T cell fraction (not recorded which). This clonotype originated in a male donor with ankylosing spondylitis. The rearrangement links TRBV4-3 to TRBJ1-1, with D possibly TRBD1 on 5 matching bases. Here the CDR3 DNA reads TGCGCCAGCAGCCAAAGGGGACACACTGAAGCTTTCTTT. Encoded protein: CASSQRGHTEAFF.